A single sample gave rise to the 3 T cell receptor beta chains below, sequenced in a study of shared T cell receptors in the human thymus. Libraries were prepared by immunoSEQ multiplex PCR; TCRdb keeps only in-frame clonotypes and omits some of them. The table shows 720,000 or so clones, with roughly 88% occurring only once. These data are also associated with another study on human thymus T cells.

Sequenced: thymocytes. Receptors were obtained from a girl in the first two years of life with a congenital heart defect.

V is TRBV7-6 and J is TRBJ1-1; TRBD1 matches at 10 bases. V lost 5 bases and J lost 0; bases outside the gene matches: 21. Germline V gene data show CDR1 as SGHVS and CDR2 as FNYEAQ. The CDR3 sequence is 21 residues long. CDR3 in amino acids: CASSPTPGQGVPDGVNTEAFF. CDR3 coding DNA: TGTGCCAGCAGCCCTACCCCAGGACAGGGGGTTCCGGATGGGGTGAACACTGAAGCTTTCTTT.

The V gene is TRBV7-2, the J gene TRBJ2-1; D is ambiguous. V was cut by 4 bases and J by 5 bases, with 6 bases left in between. From germline, CDR1 is SGHTA and CDR2 FQGNSA. CDR3 length: 12 amino acids. The CDR3 protein is CASSCVNNEQFF. The CDR3 nucleotides read TGTGCCAGCAGCTGCGTCAACAATGAGCAGTTCTTC.

V usage is TRBV5-6 and J usage is TRBJ2-1; 7 nucleotides line up with TRBD1. Trimming took 3 bases from V and 8 from J; bases not matched to a gene: 11. The CDR3 covers 15 residues. The V gene's germline CDR1 is SGHDT and CDR2 YYEEEE. The CDR3 is CASSSGQVFGDEQFF. The CDR3 nucleotides read TGTGCCAGCAGCTCTGGACAGGTATTTGGAGATGAGCAGTTCTTC.